The present TCR beta chain was sequenced within a study of T cells expressing NK-cell markers. The wider study: From sorted CD3+CD56+NKG2C+, CD3+CD56+NKG2C- and CD3+CD56-NKG2C+ T cells came the TCR beta repertoires. Sequenced donors, eight in total, included seven who were HCMV-seropositive and one who was seronegative.

Each CDR3 protein gets one entry in TCRdb, which reprocessed the 5' RACE reads and gives no DNA. The sample totals 160,000 or so distinct CDR3 sequences. As to this clonotype: Its antigen is unknown.

Findings of the study overall: CD8+ T cells in over 5 donors included dominant NKG2C+ clonotypes at about 1.0-7.5%. Uncertainty persisted over the HCMV specificity of expanded NKG2C+ T cell clones.

This CDR3 has 16 residues. The germline V gene has CDR1 KGHSH and CDR2 LQKENI. The receptor was derived from a woman between 18 and 75 years old in good health. Input material: blood T cells: a sorted CD56 or NKG2C T cell subset, CD4+ or CD8+ T cells, or bulk PBMC T cells (not recorded which). The V gene is TRBV18, the J gene TRBJ2-7; the D gene TCRdb calls, TRBD1, cannot be checked with no DNA. The CDR3 here is CASSPPGGAGEGEQYF.